This T cell receptor (beta chain) was identified during a study of blood T cell repertoires in COVID-19. Study information: The origin of the acute and convalescent COVID-19 samples was the United States, Italy and Spain. PBMCs, B-cell-depleted T cells, or T cells were the source of the cDNA or gDNA that made up the material.

Per the germline V gene, CDR1 is MDHEN and CDR2 is SYDVKM. Losses at the gene ends were 1 base for V and 8 bases for J; bases not matched to a gene: 14. The CDR3 covers 18 residues. Source study methods: Amplification of reference gene primers provided the estimated nucleated cell counts. This table comes from immunoSEQ multiplex PCR, and its TCRdb copy is limited to in-frame clones, with some not included. V and J calls and clone size are given by that table; D and trimming were obtained from the DNA. The data hold about 74,000 clones, with about 88% observed a single time. The TCR comes from a middle-aged man with acute or convalescent COVID-19. The chain uses TRBV28 and TRBJ1-6; 7 nucleotides line up with TRBD1. The material sequenced was peripheral blood. DNA of the CDR3: TGTGCCAGCAGTTTATCGACAGGGTTGGGGAGCGTTGATTCACCCCTCCACTTT. Its protein product is CASSLSTGLGSVDSPLHF.